The 5 T cell receptor beta chains below all came from one sample that was sequenced in a study of shared clonotypes between healthy human individuals (dated by TCRdb to 2020 to 2021). Library construction relied on the immunoSEQ multiplex PCR assay. In its TCRdb copy, this immuneACCESS table keeps in-frame sequences only and misses some clones. Where compared with another copy, unresolved V genes explain less than half of these, and the others have no known cause. Present in this sample are 2,500,000 or so clones, 92% of which were seen just once. About 0.41% of the sample goes to the ten largest clones. Sequencing used naive CD4+ T cells from PBMCs. The cell subset or site label, as the study defines it: CD45RA+ positively selected. These receptors originate from a man aged 18 to 30 in good health. Some clones in this sample may be carry-over from other donors' samples.

A note on this clone: Other DNA sequences in the same sample also yield this CDR3. The V and J genes are TRBV7-9 and TRBJ1-1; D unresolved. Deletions cut 1 base from V and 1 base from J, with 4 bases between. The CDR3 extends over 13 amino acids. Germline values: CDR1 SEHNR, CDR2 FQNEAQ (reference sequence). In DNA form, the CDR3 reads TGTGCCAGCAGCTTAGTGGCGAACACTGAAGCTTTCTTT. As protein: CASSLVANTEAFF. Supplemented by reference TRBV7-9 and TRBJ1-1, the full variable domain reads DTGVSQNPRHKITKRGQNVTFRCDPISEHNRLYWYRQTLGQGPEFLTYFQNEAQLEKSRLLSDRFSAERPKGSFSTLEIQRTEQGDSAMYLCASSLVANTEAFFGQGTRLTVV.

V is TRBV6-6 and J is TRBJ2-7; D perhaps matches TRBD2 (5 bases). The CDR3 covers 15 residues. Trimming stripped 7 bases from V and 2 bases from J, with 18 bases between. Germline CDR1 reads MNHNY; CDR2 reads SVGAGI (reference sequence). The CDR3 is CASIPDSTLTYEQYF. The CDR3 DNA reads TGTGCCAGCATCCCGGACTCTACCCTTACCTACGAGCAGTACTTC.

The chain is built from TRBV28 and TRBJ1-5, with D maybe TRBD1 (5 bases). Germline V gene data show CDR1 as MDHEN and CDR2 as SYDVKM. This CDR3 comprises 15 residues. Trimming left V 2 bases short and J 4 bases short, with 12 bases between. The CDR3: CASSLMGAGNQPQHF. Written as DNA, the CDR3 is TGTGCCAGCAGTTTAATGGGAGCAGGGAATCAGCCCCAGCATTTT.

This chain joins TRBV6-5 and TRBJ2-7; TRBD2 is a possible D gene (6 bases). This CDR3 comprises 14 residues. Germline V gives CDR1 MNHEY, CDR2 SVGAGI. V was pared by 6 bases and J by 5 bases, with 17 bases between. The CDR3 sequence: CASRRLVRVDEQYF. The CDR3, as DNA: TGTGCCAGCAGAAGACTAGTACGGGTCGACGAGCAGTACTTC.

The CDR3 bases are TGTGCCAGCAGCCGAGGGACAGGGGGGCCGGATACGCAGTATTTT. It yields the protein CASSRGTGGPDTQYF. The genes are TRBV4-2 and TRBJ2-3, with TRBD1 matching 11 bases. The V and J ends lost 4 bases and 6 bases, in that order; junction bases with no gene match: 6. The CDR3 is made up of 15 amino acids. Germline lookup yields CDR1 LGHNA and CDR2 YNFKEQ.